One and the same sample provided the 2 T cell receptor beta chains below, sequenced in a study of cytomegalovirus exposure and HLA in healthy donors. The PCR ran on 60 Vbeta and 13 Jbeta primers. TCRdb's copy holds only in-frame clones and misses some; the assay was immunoSEQ multiplex PCR. This sample has about 130,000 clones, with around 81% found just once. Material for sequencing was PBMCs. These receptors were collected from a woman aged 50 to 60 in good health and CMV-seronegative.

The chain has TRBV27 and TRBJ2-1; D remains unclear. This CDR3 has 16 residues. CDR1 and CDR2 (germline): MNHEY, SMNVEV (reference sequence). Trimming removed 8 bases at V and 0 bases at J, with 17 bases between. The CDR3 region has the DNA TGTGCCAGCGCACTCGGATTGCCTAGCTCCTACAATGAGCAGTTCTTC. Its translation is CASALGLPSSYNEQFF.

The chain combines TRBV14 with TRBJ1-1; 9 bases are shared with TRBD1. V lost 6 bases, J lost 8 bases, and 4 bases stayed unmatched. This CDR3 spans 12 amino acids. Germline loops: CDR1 SGHDN, CDR2 FVKESK. CDR3 protein: CASSRDRVEAFF. Written as DNA, the CDR3 is TGTGCCAGCAGTCGGGACAGGGTGGAAGCTTTCTTT.